The sequence of this T cell receptor beta chain was determined in a study of T cells after yellow fever vaccination. It was through 5'RACE template switching that TCR cDNA was made, with a universal primer site and UMIs added. TCRdb recomputed calls from the 5' RACE reads with MiXCR, one row per CDR3 protein. The sample yields 320,000 or so distinct CDR3 sequences, 8.1% seen once. Study-level findings and limits: A limited proportion of clonotypes was detected within both the CD4 and CD8 compartments. Most primary-vaccination clones reappeared after the booster (more than 95% CD4, 85% to 90% CD8).

In this sample, this clonotype turned up a few times. Its specificity is not known. The sequencing here drew on PBMCs, taken about 41 days after the first yellow fever vaccination. The source is a young man who received the YFV17D yellow fever vaccine.

Here the CDR3 reads CASSPRGVEVNIQYF. The CDR3 coding sequence is TGTGCCAGCAGTCCCCGGGGGGTGGAAGTGAACATTCAGTACTTC. The chain has TRBV28 and TRBJ2-4, with 7 bases aligning to TRBD2. This CDR3 region has 15 residues. V was pared by 5 bases and J by 7 bases, with 11 bases of the junction left unmatched. From germline, CDR1 is MDHEN and CDR2 SYDVKM.